This T cell receptor beta chain originates from a study of blood T cell repertoires in COVID-19. In the study overall: Samples came from the United States, Italy and Spain, spanning acute and convalescent COVID-19. T cells, B-cell-depleted T cells, or PBMCs supplied cDNA or gDNA.

As processed by the authors: Counts of nucleated cells, estimated from reference gene primer amplification, were obtained. The protocol was immunoSEQ multiplex PCR, while the TCRdb copy is restricted to in-frame clones and leaves out a portion. The V and J calls and the clone size are those of that table, but D and trimming were determined from the DNA. Of approximately 260,000 clones listed, about 87% were seen once; the top ten hold around 3.5%. Germline V lookup: CDR1 SGDLS, CDR2 YYNGEE. The CDR3 runs to 15 residues. V was shortened by 0 bases and J by 6 bases, with 13 bases between the two germline ends.

The chain uses TRBV9 and TRBJ2-1, with D possibly matching TRBD2 (6 bases). The source material was peripheral blood. The receptor was derived from a woman aged 40 to 50 with acute or convalescent COVID-19. The CDR3 sequence is CASSVGGSGVNEQFF. CDR3 coding DNA: TGTGCCAGCAGCGTAGGGGGGTCGGGAGTCAATGAGCAGTTCTTC.